This T cell receptor beta chain was obtained from a study of blood T cells in healthy people across ages. A second PCR, run for roughly 7 to 12 cycles, used a sample-barcoded 5' primer plus a J-beta primer mix. TCRdb recomputed calls from the 5' RACE reads with MiXCR, one row per CDR3 protein. The table lists approximately 800,000 distinct CDR3 sequences, 53% of them singletons. The trim removed 4 bases at V and 5 bases at J, leaving 7 bases unmatched. Looked up from germline, CDR1 is DFQATT and CDR2 is SNEGSKA (reference sequence). This CDR3 is 16 amino acids long. The sequencing input was blood. J is TRBJ2-5 and V is TRBV20-1; 16 bases fit TRBD2. The source is a man at least 80 years old in good health. The CDR3 loop reads CSATGTSGRAWETQYF. The CDR3 coding sequence is TGCAGTGCTACAGGGACTAGCGGGAGGGCCTGGGAGACCCAGTACTTC.